Here is one TCR beta chain with its context. This sample stems from a study of CD8 T cells in Susac syndrome. Study background: When their blood was taken, patients with Susac syndrome were therapy-naive, taking corticosteroids, or taking intravenous immunoglobulin alone.

Random hexamers were used to reverse transcribe an amount of about 0.5 to 1 ug RNA. TCRdb re-analysed the immunoSEQ multiplex PCR reads in MiXCR, keeping a single row per CDR3 protein. This table has over 70,000 distinct CDR3 sequences, 95% to 96% appearing once. Germline V gives CDR1 WSHSY, CDR2 SAAADI. The CDR3 consists of 14 residues. V lost 2 bases and J lost 4, with 11 bases in between. This receptor was identified in a human donor with Susac syndrome. V gene TRBV10-2 combines with J gene TRBJ1-1, with D perhaps matching TRBD1 (5 bases). The sample comprised CD8+ T cells from PBMCs. The DNA for the CDR3 is TGCGCCAGCAGTGAGGTTCAAAGGGGCACTGAAGCTTTCTTT. This codes for CASSEVQRGTEAFF.